The 3 T cell receptor delta chains presented below share a single source sample, sequenced in a study of gamma-delta T cells after stem cell transplantation. TCRdb ran CATT on the RT-PCR reads. The data show about 2,400 delta-chain clones, approximately 46% seen once. The sequencing input was gamma-delta T cells. These receptors were taken from a human donor. It is not recorded whose cells these are; they may come from a transplant donor.

As concerns this clone: With a much larger clone just one base away, this may be a read error. This sample also contains other DNA sequences that code for the same CDR3. The rearrangement joins TRDV2 to TRDJ1, with 9 bases aligning to TRDD3. V shed 0 bases and J 1 base; nucleotides not matched to a gene: 5. There are 16 residues in the CDR3. Germline CDR1 GEAIGNYY, CDR2 EKD. This CDR3 reads CACDTVGGYVTDKLIF. The CDR3 DNA follows: TGTGCCTGTGACACCGTTGGGGGATATGTCACCGATAAACTCATCTTT.

Notes on this clone: Other DNA sequences in the sample encode the same CDR3. The chain is built from TRDV2 and TRDJ1, with D perhaps matching TRDD3 (6 bases). V dropped 3 bases and J dropped 0 bases, with 25 bases sitting between them. Germline lookup yields CDR1 GEAIGNYY and CDR2 EKD. The CDR3 is 19 amino acids. The CDR3 DNA reads TGTGCCTGTGACTCCCTGGTGGGGGTTCTCAACCGTAACACCGATAAACTCATCTTT. Translated, it gives CACDSLVGVLNRNTDKLIF.

This clone was found a few times. This rearrangement joins TRDV2 to TRDJ3; 12 bases are shared with TRDD3. The CDR3 consists of 19 residues. Germline CDR1 GEAIGNYY, CDR2 EKD. Germline trimming cut 0 bases from V and 2 bases from J; bases unmatched to any gene: 4. The chain's CDR3 is CACDTVLGDTTWDTRQMFF. For the CDR3, the DNA is TGTGCCTGTGACACCGTTCTGGGGGATACGACCTGGGACACCCGACAGATGTTTTTC.